The clone carrying this TCR beta chain was detected many times. TCRdb ran MiXCR on the multiplex PCR reads and lists one entry per CDR3 protein. This table has approximately 45,000 distinct CDR3 sequences, 20% to 25% appearing once. These data originate in a study of breast tumors, draining lymph nodes, adjacent tissues. Germline V lookup: CDR1 SNHLY, CDR2 FYNNEI. CDR3 size: 18 residues. Trimming cost V 1 base and J 1 base; bases outside gene matches: 7. The source of this sequence is a female donor with breast cancer. Some clones in this sample may be carry-over from other donors' samples. The chain is built from TRBV2 and TRBJ2-3, with TRBD2 matching 11 bases. The sample was breast tumor tissue. CDR3 loop: CASSEEVLAGGRTDTQYF. For the CDR3, the DNA is TGTGCCAGCAGTGAAGAGGTGCTAGCGGGGGGCCGCACAGATACGCAGTATTTT.